This T cell receptor (beta chain) came from a study of T cells after yellow fever vaccination. Study observations and caveats: A large majority of primary-vaccination clones showed up again after the booster (96% CD4, 88% CD8).

This clonotype was counted many times. Its antigen is unidentified. V dropped 6 bases and J dropped 4 bases, with 8 bases sitting between them. This CDR3 comprises 12 residues. Germline V CDR1 and CDR2: ENHRY, SYGVKD. TCRdb re-called the 5' RACE reads with MiXCR, one entry per CDR3 protein. This table has about 320,000 distinct CDR3 sequences, approximately 4% appearing once. The gene calls are TRBV10-3 and TRBJ2-3; D is undetermined. This receptor was identified in a man between 18 and 29 years old who received the YFV17D yellow fever vaccine. Sequencing used PBMCs, obtained 15 days after the yellow fever booster vaccination. CDR3: CAISPRADTQYF. The CDR3 DNA reads TGTGCCATCAGCCCTCGGGCAGATACGCAGTATTTT.